One sample yielded the 17 T cell receptor beta chains listed below, sequenced in a study of control samples from healthy donors and cancer patients. Sequencing was performed with immunoSEQ multiplex PCR; in TCRdb, only in-frame clones are kept and a portion is missing. This sample has approximately 170,000 clones, with roughly 91% found just once. Sequencing input: blood. The receptor set was obtained from a woman aged 25-40 years in good health.

V and J are TRBV7-6 and TRBJ1-6, with 9 nucleotides matching TRBD1. The germline V gene has CDR1 SGHVS and CDR2 FNYEAQ. After removal of 6 bases from V and 5 bases from J, the junction contained 8 bases not matched to a gene. The CDR3 loop spans 16 amino acids. CDR3 nucleotide sequence: TGTGCCAGCAGTCCGGGACAGGGTGGAAATAATTCACCCCTCCACTTT. Amino acid sequence: CASSPGQGGNNSPLHF.

This clone has only a few counts. The chain recombines TRBV7-9 with TRBJ1-4; 12 nucleotides agree with TRBD1. From germline, CDR1 is SEHNR and CDR2 FQNEAQ (reference sequence). V trimming: 5 bases; J trimming: 4 bases; junction bases outside the gene matches: 5. The CDR3 runs to 16 residues. This CDR3 reads CASSSGTGGNNEKLFF. Here the CDR3 DNA reads TGTGCCAGCAGCAGTGGGACAGGGGGCAATAATGAAAAACTGTTTTTT.

As concerns this clone: The same CDR3 can be traced to other DNA sequences in this sample. The chain recombines TRBV28 with TRBJ1-6, with D perhaps matching TRBD1 (6 bases). This CDR3 comprises 14 residues. The ends were cut back, 2 bases at V and 6 bases at J, with 8 bases in the middle. Germline V CDR1 and CDR2: MDHEN, SYDVKM. DNA of the CDR3: TGTGCCAGCAGTTTAGGAGGGGGTAATTCACCCCTCCACTTT. Encoded protein: CASSLGGGNSPLHF.

The chain joins TRBV19 to TRBJ1-4; D gene uncertain. The CDR3 runs 11 residues. CDR1 is LNHDA, CDR2 SQIVND, per germline (reference sequence). The V and J ends lost 5 bases and 7 bases respectively, with 5 bases between them. As DNA, the CDR3 is TGTGCCAGTAGTCCGGGTGAAAAACTGTTTTTT. It is translated as CASSPGEKLFF.

This chain joins TRBV20-1 and TRBJ1-1; D gene ambiguous. Between the trimmed V and J ends, which lost 5 bases and 5 bases, there was a span of 6 bases. The CDR3 sequence is 10 residues long. Per germline, CDR1 DFQATT and CDR2 SNEGSKA (reference sequence). The CDR3 DNA reads as TGCAGTGCTCGAAGTACTGAAGCTTTCTTT. Encoded protein: CSARSTEAFF.

This clone was counted between two and nine times. The sample holds other DNA sequences that translate to the same CDR3. The chain combines TRBV9 with TRBJ2-2; D possibly uses TRBD1 or TRBD2 (5 bases each). Germline V gene sequence: CDR1 SGDLS, CDR2 YYNGEE. The ends were cut back, 0 bases at V and 5 bases at J, with 5 bases in the middle. The CDR3 contains 13 residues. CDR3 DNA: TGTGCCAGCAGCGTAGGGGGGACCGGGGAGCTGTTTTTT. This encodes CASSVGGTGELFF.

In DNA, the CDR3 is TGCGCCAGCAGCTTGGTCGCAGGGGGACGTAATTACTATGGCTACACCTTC. Translating it yields CASSLVAGGRNYYGYTF. The V and J genes are TRBV5-1 and TRBJ1-2; 7 bases align to TRBD1. With 0 bases clipped from V and 3 bases from J, the junction kept 11 bases outside the gene matches. This CDR3 comprises 17 residues. The germline CDR1 and CDR2 sequences are SGHRS and YFSETQ.

V is TRBV27 and J is TRBJ1-4, with 7 bases matching TRBD1. The V gene's germline CDR1 is MNHEY and CDR2 SMNVEV (reference sequence). Trimming at V came to 5 bases and at J to 4 bases, leaving 4 bases not matched to a gene. The CDR3 has 14 residues. The CDR3 nucleotides read TGTGCCAGCAGTAAACAGGGGAATAATGAAAAACTGTTTTTT. Its protein product is CASSKQGNNEKLFF.

In its sample, this clone was seen once. The chain has TRBV27 and TRBJ2-1; 9 nucleotides line up with TRBD2. Germline V lookup: CDR1 MNHEY, CDR2 SMNVEV (reference sequence). With 5 bases clipped from V and 9 bases from J, the junction kept 8 bases outside the gene matches. The CDR3 has 14 amino acids. The CDR3 loop reads CASSDPGLAVEQFF. The CDR3, as DNA: TGTGCCAGCAGTGACCCGGGACTAGCAGTTGAGCAGTTCTTC.

This rearrangement joins TRBV24-1 to TRBJ2-2; 12 bases align to TRBD2. The CDR3 is 14 residues long. Per germline, CDR1 KGHDR and CDR2 SFDVKD. The ends lost 9 bases at V and 4 bases at J; junction bases unmatched: 2. For the CDR3, the DNA is TGTGCCACCGGACTAGCGGGGCCCACCGGGGAGCTGTTTTTT. This encodes CATGLAGPTGELFF.

V usage is TRBV11-3 and J usage is TRBJ1-1, with D possibly matching TRBD1 (6 bases). CDR1 is SGHNT, CDR2 YENEEA, per germline. Between the trimmed V and J ends, which lost 1 base and 5 bases, there was a span of 11 bases. The CDR3 has 14 residues. The CDR3: CASSLGVQGTEAFF. The CDR3 DNA reads TGTGCCAGCAGCTTAGGGGTACAGGGAACTGAAGCTTTCTTT.

V gene TRBV5-1 combines with J gene TRBJ1-3; a possible D gene is TRBD1 (6 bases). The V gene lost 1 base and the J gene lost 4 bases, with 12 bases spanning the gap. Germline-derived CDR1 and CDR2 are SGHRS and YFSETQ. The CDR3 totals 15 residues. This chain's CDR3 is CASSLKTGAGNTIYF. CDR3 nucleotide sequence: TGCGCCAGCAGCTTGAAGACGGGGGCCGGAAACACCATATATTTT.

This rearrangement joins TRBV27 to TRBJ2-7; 7 nucleotides align to TRBD2. The CDR3 loop spans 13 amino acids. The trim removed 2 bases at V and 4 bases at J, leaving 2 bases unmatched. Per the germline V gene, CDR1 is MNHEY and CDR2 is SMNVEV (reference sequence). The DNA for the CDR3 is TGTGCCAGCAGTTTAGGACTAGAATACGAGCAGTACTTC. Amino acids: CASSLGLEYEQYF.

The chain employs TRBV7-2 and TRBJ2-7; D is unclear. The V gene's germline CDR1 is SGHTA and CDR2 FQGNSA. CDR3 length equals 11 residues. Trimming took off 1 base at V and 4 bases at J, with 2 bases between the two ends. The DNA for the CDR3 is TGTGCCAGCAGCTTAGAATACGAGCAGTACTTC. This translates into CASSLEYEQYF.

CDR3 nucleotide sequence: TGTGCCAGCGGCGACAGAAACCATGAAAAACTGTTTTTT. This gives the protein CASGDRNHEKLFF. The J gene is TRBJ1-4, the V gene TRBV7-9, with D maybe TRBD1 (5 bases). V was pared by 8 bases and J by 6 bases, with 13 bases between. This CDR3 region has 13 residues. Germline V gene lookup returns CDR1 SEHNR and CDR2 FQNEAQ (reference sequence).

V usage is TRBV10-3 and J usage is TRBJ2-1; 10 nucleotides line up with TRBD2. The CDR3 sequence is 14 residues long. Trimming removed 10 bases from V and 3 bases from J; junction bases left unmatched: 6. CDR1 is ENHRY, CDR2 SYGVKD, per germline. For the CDR3, the DNA is TGTGCCAGTAGGACTAGCGGTAGCTACAATGAGCAGTTCTTC. This gives the protein CASRTSGSYNEQFF.

Only a few counts were recorded for this clone. The chain joins TRBV7-9 to TRBJ1-3, with 7 bases fitting TRBD1. V dropped 5 bases and J dropped 1; count of bases not matched to a gene: 2. The CDR3 contains 14 residues. Per the germline V gene, CDR1 is SEHNR and CDR2 is FQNEAQ (reference sequence). CDR3 amino acids: CASSQQGSGNTIYF. The CDR3 bases are TGTGCCAGCAGCCAACAGGGGTCTGGAAACACCATATATTTT.